Following are 18 T cell receptor beta chains from one sample sequenced in a study of shared clonotypes between healthy human individuals. TCRdb's copy holds only in-frame clones and misses some; the assay was immunoSEQ multiplex PCR. The table shows 780,000 or so clones, with 55% to 75% occurring only once. Sequencing was performed on memory CD4+ T cells sorted from blood. Subset reported: CD45RA-negative fraction. These receptors all come from a woman aged 25 to 39 in good health.

The chain combines TRBV7-9 with TRBJ1-4; the D gene is possibly TRBD1 (5 bases). Germline assignment: CDR1 SEHNR and CDR2 FQNEAQ (reference sequence). This CDR3 contains 16 residues. V lost 5 bases to trimming and J lost 1 base, with 14 bases between them. The CDR3 sequence is CASSEPTRVTNEKLFF. CDR3 sequence (DNA): TGTGCCAGCAGCGAGCCTACCAGGGTAACTAATGAAAAACTGTTTTTT.

To note about this clone: The identical CDR3 is also encoded by other nucleotide sequences in the sample. This sequence joins TRBV5-6 and TRBJ2-2; 7 bases are a match to TRBD2. CDR3 size: 16 residues. V shed 0 bases and J 2 bases; nucleotides not matched to a gene: 4. Germline-derived CDR1 and CDR2 are SGHDT and YYEEEE. The CDR3 DNA is TGTGCCAGCAGCTTGGCGCTAGCGGCCAACACCGGGGAGCTGTTTTTT. Encoded protein: CASSLALAANTGELFF.

This sequence joins TRBV6-1 and TRBJ2-3; D uncertain. Germline V lookup: CDR1 MNHNS, CDR2 SASEGT. CDR3 size: 11 residues. With 5 bases removed from V and 4 bases from J, the gap between germline ends came to 4 bases. CDR3 sequence: CASSYADTQYF. DNA of the CDR3: TGTGCCAGCAGTTATGCAGATACGCAGTATTTT.

The rearrangement uses TRBV9 and TRBJ2-3; 11 bases map to TRBD2. The germline gives CDR1 SGDLS, CDR2 YYNGEE. This CDR3 region has 17 residues. V trimming: 4 bases; J trimming: 2 bases; junction bases outside the gene matches: 9. CDR3 bases: TGTGCCAGCAGCCGTTACAATAGCGGGAGGGCCACAGATACGCAGTATTTT. Protein: CASSRYNSGRATDTQYF.

The chain carries TRBV5-1 and TRBJ1-4; 7 bases fit TRBD1. This CDR3 comprises 15 residues. Germline values: CDR1 SGHRS, CDR2 YFSETQ. The V gene end was trimmed by 0 bases and the J gene end by 8 bases; junction bases not matched to a gene: 7. The CDR3 DNA is TGCGCCAGCAGCTTGGAAGGGACAGTCGGCGAAAAACTGTTTTTT. Residues: CASSLEGTVGEKLFF.

The chain employs TRBV27 and TRBJ1-1; perhaps TRBD1 as D (6 bases). V gave up 7 bases and J gave up 5 bases, with 20 bases separating them. From germline, CDR1 is MNHEY and CDR2 SMNVEV (reference sequence). This CDR3 comprises 15 residues. CDR3 nucleotide sequence: TGTGCCAGCAAACCCAACAGGGCCGCGGGTACTGAAGCTTTCTTT. It translates to CASKPNRAAGTEAFF.

In the case of this clone: Other DNA sequences in the sample encode the same CDR3. V is TRBV6-1 and J is TRBJ2-7; 10 bases line up with TRBD2. CDR3 length equals 14 residues. CDR1 is MNHNS and CDR2 is SASEGT in the germline V gene. The junction had 5 bases not matched to a gene; V was cut back by 9 bases and J by 0 bases. The CDR3 DNA reads as TGTGCCAGTACCGGGACTAGCGACTCCTACGAGCAGTACTTC. Protein product: CASTGTSDSYEQYF.

Note on this clone: This specimen includes other DNA sequences encoding the same CDR3. The rearrangement joins TRBV7-8 to TRBJ2-1; no clear D gene. Trimming pared 5 bases from V and 0 bases from J, leaving 11 bases between. The CDR3 is 15 residues long. Germline CDR1 is SGHVS and CDR2 is FQNEAQ. The CDR3 is CASSPTLSSYNEQFF. The CDR3 region has the DNA TGTGCCAGCAGCCCGACATTGAGCTCCTACAATGAGCAGTTCTTC.

On this clone: The sample carries other DNA sequences with the same CDR3. The V and J genes are TRBV5-1 and TRBJ2-5; no clear D gene. The CDR3 runs 11 residues. V was shortened by 2 bases and J by 5 bases, with 4 bases between the two germline ends. Germline loops: CDR1 SGHRS, CDR2 YFSETQ. The CDR3: CASSFGETQYF. The CDR3 coding sequence is TGCGCCAGCAGCTTCGGGGAGACCCAGTACTTC.

By sample fraction, this clone is medium-sized (0.01 to 0.1%). The CDR3 region has the DNA TGTGCCAGCAGCTTGGGGCTAGCGGGAGAAGGAGGAGAGACCCAGTACTTC. This translates into CASSLGLAGEGGETQYF. V usage is TRBV5-4 and J usage is TRBJ2-5, with 10 bases identical to TRBD2. Germline values: CDR1 SGHNT, CDR2 YYREEE (reference sequence). V dropped 0 bases and J dropped 4; count of bases not matched to a gene: 9. This CDR3 spans 17 amino acids. The whole variable domain, filled in from reference TRBV5-4 and TRBJ2-5, reads ETGVTQSPTHLIKTRGQQVTLRCSSQSGHNTVSWYQQALGQGPQFIFQYYREEENGRGNFPPRFSGLQFPNYSSELNVNALELDDSALYLCASSLGLAGEGGETQYFGPGTRLLVL.

The chain uses TRBV5-1 and TRBJ2-1; D is unresolved. Germline loops: CDR1 SGHRS, CDR2 YFSETQ. Trimming pared 0 bases from V and 13 bases from J, leaving 14 bases between. The CDR3 extends over 13 amino acids. The CDR3 region has the DNA TGCGCCAGCAGCTTGGTCCTCTTAGAAGTCCAGTTCTTC. It translates to CASSLVLLEVQFF.

For the CDR3, the DNA is TGCGCCAGCAGCCAAGGGGGGGCTAGCGGGAGGATCGAGCAGTTCTTC. This gives the protein CASSQGGASGRIEQFF. The rearrangement links TRBV4-1 to TRBJ2-1; 11 nucleotides align to TRBD2. Germline CDR1 reads MGHRA; CDR2 reads YSYEKL. The CDR3 covers 16 residues. The trim removed 1 base at V and 10 bases at J, leaving 9 bases unmatched.

The chain has TRBV28 and TRBJ2-6, with 10 bases matching TRBD2. Germline trimming cut 6 bases from V and 0 bases from J; bases unmatched to any gene: 8. Looked up from germline, CDR1 is MDHEN and CDR2 is SYDVKM. This CDR3 is built from 18 residues. CDR3 region: CASRPSGRALSGANVLTF. CDR3 DNA: TGTGCCAGCAGACCAAGCGGGAGGGCCCTCTCTGGGGCCAACGTCCTGACTTTC.

The chain employs TRBV2 and TRBJ1-3; 7 bases are shared with TRBD1. Germline values: CDR1 SNHLY, CDR2 FYNNEI. V was clipped by 5 bases and J by 2 bases; unmatched bases: 6. CDR3 length equals 15 residues. The CDR3 coding sequence is TGTGCCAGCAGTCCACAGACAGGGACTGGAAACACCATATATTTT. Translating gives CASSPQTGTGNTIYF.

V is TRBV6-5 and J is TRBJ1-2; D uncertain. The CDR3 sequence is 15 residues long. Looked up from germline, CDR1 is MNHEY and CDR2 is SVGAGI. V was cut by 6 bases and J by 4 bases, with 18 bases left in between. The DNA for the CDR3 is TGTGCCAGCAGACCTACCAAGGAGGGAATCTATGGCTACACCTTC. This translates into CASRPTKEGIYGYTF.

In its sample, this clone was seen a few times. This chain connects TRBV25-1 to TRBJ2-3; the match to TRBD2 covers 10 bases. The CDR3 consists of 15 residues. The trim removed 6 bases at V and 3 bases at J, leaving 6 bases unmatched. Germline CDR1 and CDR2: MGHDK and SYGVNS. The CDR3 nucleotides read TGTGCCAGCAGCGTTAGCGGGAGGAGGACAGATACGCAGTATTTT. This gives the protein CASSVSGRRTDTQYF.

The V gene is TRBV7-9, the J gene TRBJ1-5; D not resolved. This CDR3 is built from 11 residues. Trimming took off 3 bases at V and 10 bases at J, with 7 bases between the two ends. Germline V gene lookup returns CDR1 SEHNR and CDR2 FQNEAQ (reference sequence). This CDR3 reads CASSLGGPQHF. The CDR3 region has the DNA TGTGCCAGCAGCTTGGGTGGACCCCAGCATTTT.

V is TRBV30 and J is TRBJ1-4; D ambiguous. The CDR3 sequence is 13 residues long. The germline V gene encodes CDR1 GTSNPN and CDR2 SVGIG (reference sequence). V was pared by 3 bases and J by 8 bases, with 13 bases between. The CDR3 region is CAWRPETLEKLFF. The CDR3 nucleotides are TGTGCCTGGAGGCCCGAGACACTCGAAAAACTGTTTTTT.